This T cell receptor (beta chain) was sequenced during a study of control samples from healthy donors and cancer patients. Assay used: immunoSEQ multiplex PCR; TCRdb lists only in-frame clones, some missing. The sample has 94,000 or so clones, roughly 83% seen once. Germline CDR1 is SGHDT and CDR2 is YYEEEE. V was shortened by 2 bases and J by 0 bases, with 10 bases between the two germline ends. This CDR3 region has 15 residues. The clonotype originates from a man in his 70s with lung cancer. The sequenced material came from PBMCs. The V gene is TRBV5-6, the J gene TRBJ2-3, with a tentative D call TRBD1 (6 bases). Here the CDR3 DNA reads TGTGCCAGCAGCTTAGGACAGTCTAGCACAGATACGCAGTATTTT. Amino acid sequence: CASSLGQSSTDTQYF.